The T cell receptor (beta chain) under discussion was sequenced for a study of T cell responses to AZD1222 COVID-19 vaccine. Sequencing was performed with immunoSEQ multiplex PCR; in TCRdb, only in-frame clones are kept and a portion is missing. The data show fewer than 130,000 clones, with 92% seen just once and around 1.2% held by the top ten. The germline CDR1 and CDR2 sequences are SGHNT and YYREEE (reference sequence). The CDR3 length is 15 residues. V lost 4 bases to trimming and J lost 4 bases; unmatched junction nucleotides: 7. The receptor was isolated from an adult in good health. The sample was peripheral blood, taken on day 0 of AZD1222 vaccination. This chain connects TRBV5-4 to TRBJ1-3; TRBD1 matches 8 bases. The CDR3 loop is CASSGGTGVGNTIYF. The CDR3 DNA reads TGTGCCAGCAGCGGCGGGACAGGAGTCGGAAACACCATATATTTT.